This TCR beta chain was identified in a study of T cell responses to AZD1222 COVID-19 vaccine. Study in general: Analysis merged second doses at about 4 or about 12 weeks. Study-wide results and caveats: Clonal diversity was possibly underestimated, and the donors were mostly white British, with more females. The study sampled repertoires only after the peak T cell response.

Trimming removed 1 base from V and 10 bases from J, with 7 bases in between. This CDR3 comprises 12 residues. The germline V gene encodes CDR1 LGHDT and CDR2 YNNKEL (reference sequence). Method: immunoSEQ multiplex PCR; TCRdb's copy keeps in-frame clones and lacks some. The repertoire holds more than 110,000 clones, with almost 90% as singletons. To note about this clone: Its antigen remains unknown.

The rearrangement uses TRBV3-1 (or the pseudogene TRBV3-2) and TRBJ1-4; D is unresolved. This material consisted of peripheral blood, taken on day 0 of AZD1222 vaccination. The source is an adult in good health. CDR3 region: CASSQGRGKLFF. CDR3 DNA sequence: TGTGCCAGCAGCCAAGGCCGGGGAAAACTGTTTTTT.